A single sample gave rise to the 21 T cell receptor beta chains below, sequenced in a study of blood T cell repertoires in COVID-19. The table came from immunoSEQ multiplex PCR; TCRdb's copy has only in-frame clones and leaves some out. The sample has more than 300,000 clones, around 90% seen once; the top ten hold 1%. The sequenced sample was peripheral blood. The source is a woman in her thirties or forties with COVID-19, enrolled during active disease.

The V and J genes are TRBV11-1 and TRBJ1-1, with D perhaps TRBD1 (6 bases). With 1 base removed from V and 1 base from J, the gap between germline ends came to 10 bases. The CDR3 totals 15 residues. Germline CDR1 is SGHAT and CDR2 is FQDESV (reference sequence). The CDR3 bases are TGTGCCAGCAGCTTAGTTGGGGGCTCGAACACTGAAGCTTTCTTT. It translates to CASSLVGGSNTEAFF.

This clone has only a few counts. The chain is built from TRBV6-2 or TRBV6-3 and TRBJ2-2; D is undetermined. Germline assignment: CDR1 MNHEY and CDR2 SVGEGT. The CDR3 spans 16 residues. The ends were cut back, 1 base at V and 2 bases at J, with 11 bases in the middle. CDR3 region: CASSYYPGPNTGELFF. CDR3 bases: TGTGCCAGCAGTTACTACCCAGGTCCTAACACCGGGGAGCTGTTTTTT.

J is TRBJ2-2 and V is TRBV7-2; D perhaps matches TRBD2 (5 bases). Trimming removed 5 bases from V and 1 base from J, with 14 bases in between. The CDR3 sequence is 16 residues long. In germline, CDR1 is SGHTA, CDR2 FQGNSA. The CDR3 loop reads CASSLRLGLNTGELFF. The CDR3 bases are TGTGCCAGCAGCCTTCGGCTAGGACTGAACACCGGGGAGCTGTTTTTT.

V usage is TRBV10-3 and J usage is TRBJ2-3; 11 bases are shared with TRBD2. CDR1 is ENHRY, CDR2 SYGVKD, per germline. This CDR3 is 17 amino acids long. V dropped 4 bases and J dropped 0; count of bases not matched to a gene: 6. CDR3 sequence (DNA): TGTGCCATCAGTGGATCGGGACTAGCGGAAAGCACAGATACGCAGTATTTT. This encodes CAISGSGLAESTDTQYF.

The rearrangement joins TRBV7-6 to TRBJ1-4, with TRBD1 identical over 7 bases. After removal of 1 base from V and 8 bases from J, the junction contained 10 bases not matched to a gene. CDR1 is SGHVS and CDR2 is FNYEAQ in the germline V gene. The CDR3 loop spans 16 amino acids. The CDR3 reads CASSLGAEGAREKLFF. The CDR3 DNA reads as TGTGCCAGCAGCTTAGGGGCGGAGGGGGCAAGGGAAAAACTGTTTTTT.

V is TRBV18 and J is TRBJ1-2; tentatively, D is TRBD1 (6 bases). Trimming cost V 0 bases and J 3 bases, with 8 bases left between them. This CDR3 comprises 14 residues. Germline loops: CDR1 KGHSH, CDR2 LQKENI. In DNA, the CDR3 is TGTGCCAGCTCACCACCTTGGACAGACTATGGCTACACCTTC. Translation gives CASSPPWTDYGYTF.

V is TRBV2 and J is TRBJ1-6, with D tentatively TRBD1 (5 bases). The germline V gene has CDR1 SNHLY and CDR2 FYNNEI. The CDR3 totals 15 residues. Trimming pared 6 bases from V and 0 bases from J, leaving 9 bases between. As DNA, the CDR3 is TGTGCCAGCAGCAAAGACAGCTCCTATAATTCACCCCTCCACTTT. This sequence encodes CASSKDSSYNSPLHF.

V and J are TRBV9 and TRBJ2-5; perhaps TRBD2 as D (5 bases). Germline-derived CDR1 and CDR2 are SGDLS and YYNGEE. Trimming cost V 4 bases and J 3 bases, with 16 bases left between them. The CDR3 runs to 15 residues. CDR3 sequence: CASSYRGSVEETQYF. CDR3 in DNA: TGTGCCAGCAGCTACCGGGGTTCGGTGGAAGAGACCCAGTACTTC.

The chain has TRBV10-3 and TRBJ1-5; D is unresolved. V dropped 2 bases and J dropped 6 bases, with 5 bases sitting between them. This CDR3 is built from 12 residues. Germline assignment: CDR1 ENHRY and CDR2 SYGVKD. The CDR3 is CAISEVAQPQHF. As DNA, the CDR3 is TGTGCCATCAGTGAGGTAGCTCAGCCCCAGCATTTT.

The CDR3: CASSAFSSGANVLTF. The CDR3 nucleotides read TGTGCCAGCAGTGCATTTAGCTCTGGGGCCAACGTCCTGACTTTC. This chain connects TRBV6-4 to TRBJ2-6, with D hard to call. CDR3 length equals 15 residues. V lost 4 bases and J 0 bases, leaving 7 bases between the germline ends. Germline CDR1 and CDR2: MRHNA and SNTAGT.

The chain joins TRBV3-1 (or the pseudogene TRBV3-2) to TRBJ2-3; D uncertain. CDR3 length equals 13 residues. V dropped 1 base and J dropped 9 bases, with 11 bases sitting between them. Germline V gene lookup returns CDR1 LGHDT and CDR2 YNNKEL (reference sequence). For the CDR3, the DNA is TGTGCCAGCAGCCAAGTCGCCGGGTACACGCAGTATTTT. As protein: CASSQVAGYTQYF.

V and J are TRBV9 and TRBJ2-6; 8 bases align to TRBD1. This CDR3 has 18 residues. Germline lookup yields CDR1 SGDLS and CDR2 YYNGEE. J lost 2 bases, V lost 3 bases, and 10 bases had no gene match. The CDR3 region is CASSAPQGALPGANVLTF. The CDR3 DNA sequence: TGTGCCAGCAGCGCCCCCCAGGGGGCGCTTCCTGGGGCCAACGTCCTGACTTTC.

This chain links TRBV29-1 with TRBJ2-4, with a tentative D call TRBD1 (6 bases). V was trimmed by 6 bases and J by 10 bases, leaving 13 bases between them. This CDR3 spans 11 amino acids. The germline gives CDR1 SQVTM, CDR2 ANQGSEA. As DNA, the CDR3 is TGCAGCGTCCGAAAGGGGGAGATTCAGTACTTC. This sequence encodes CSVRKGEIQYF.

J is TRBJ1-2 and V is TRBV28; D is unresolved. CDR1 and CDR2 (germline): MDHEN, SYDVKM. This CDR3 comprises 13 residues. V gave up 1 base and J gave up 6 bases, with 9 bases separating them. The CDR3 here is CASSLSRPHGYTF. The CDR3 DNA reads as TGTGCCAGCAGTTTATCGCGGCCCCATGGCTACACCTTC.

V and J are TRBV27 and TRBJ1-1, with D maybe TRBD1 (5 bases). V lost 6 bases, J lost 4 bases, and 21 bases lay in between. Germline V gene data show CDR1 as MNHEY and CDR2 as SMNVEV (reference sequence). This CDR3 has 16 residues. The CDR3 DNA follows: TGTGCCAGCAGCTTAGCCCAGGGAAGGTACCCCACTGAAGCTTTCTTT. The encoded protein is CASSLAQGRYPTEAFF.

The CDR3 bases are TGTGCCAGCAGACAACAACCGACAAACGGCAATGAGCAGTTCTTC. Translating it yields CASRQQPTNGNEQFF. This chain uses TRBV2 with TRBJ2-1; D not resolved. Germline-derived CDR1 and CDR2 are SNHLY and FYNNEI. The V end was cut by 6 bases, the J end by 6 bases, with 18 bases between. The CDR3 spans 15 residues.

The J gene is TRBJ2-7, the V gene TRBV3-1 (or the pseudogene TRBV3-2); TRBD1 matches 7 bases. The CDR3 covers 14 residues. Trimming removed 0 bases from V and 6 bases from J; junction bases left unmatched: 5. CDR1 and CDR2 (germline): LGHDT, YNNKEL (reference sequence). CDR3 protein: CASSQDERGREQYF. The CDR3 region has the DNA TGTGCCAGCAGCCAAGATGAAAGGGGGCGCGAGCAGTACTTC.

This clone was found a few times. The chain carries TRBV18 and TRBJ1-3, with 8 bases lining up with TRBD1. This CDR3 has 20 amino acids. Trimming at V came to 1 base and at J to 2 bases, leaving 16 bases not matched to a gene. Germline V gives CDR1 KGHSH, CDR2 LQKENI. CDR3 in amino acids: CASSPRQLILTGAPGNTIYF. CDR3 sequence (DNA): TGTGCCAGCTCACCACGACAACTTATATTGACAGGGGCCCCTGGAAACACCATATATTTT. Full variable domain (outside the CDR3, taken from reference TRBV18 and TRBJ1-3): NAGVMQNPRHLVRRRGQEARLRCSPMKGHSHVYWYRQLPEEGLKFMVYLQKENIIDESGMPKERFSAEFPKEGPSILRIQQVVRGDSAAYFCASSPRQLILTGAPGNTIYFGEGSWLTVV.

The gene calls are TRBV29-1 and TRBJ2-1; TRBD1 agrees at 7 bases. V was pared by 3 bases and J by 2 bases, with 7 bases of the junction left unmatched. This CDR3 is built from 15 residues. Germline V CDR1 and CDR2: SQVTM, ANQGSEA. The CDR3 loop is CSVEGDSRTYNEQFF. The CDR3 DNA reads as TGCAGCGTTGAGGGGGACAGCAGAACCTACAATGAGCAGTTCTTC.

The rearrangement links TRBV10-3 to TRBJ2-1, with 10 positions matching TRBD2. After removal of 0 bases from V and 1 base from J, the junction contained 3 bases not matched to a gene. From germline, CDR1 is ENHRY and CDR2 SYGVKD. The CDR3 has 17 residues. CDR3 nucleotides: TGTGCCATCAGTGAGTCGTCGACTAGCGGGTCCTACAATGAGCAGTTCTTC. It translates to CAISESSTSGSYNEQFF.

The chain recombines TRBV5-4 with TRBJ2-4; 13 bases align to TRBD2. CDR1 and CDR2 (germline): SGHNT, YYREEE (reference sequence). Trimming cost V 1 base and J 1 base; bases outside gene matches: 5. This CDR3 has 18 amino acids. CDR3 sequence: CASSLMGLAGSAKNIQYF. DNA of the CDR3: TGTGCCAGCAGCTTGATGGGACTAGCGGGAAGTGCCAAAAACATTCAGTACTTC.